This T cell receptor beta chain comes out of a study of cytomegalovirus exposure and HLA in healthy donors. Study as a whole: Inside one of the first data releases sat some 93 million unique TCRs taken from HLA-typed donors. Notes on the study in general: Accurate HLA-A and HLA-B prediction from TCR beta sequences was reported for most subjects.

Germline V CDR1 and CDR2: MGHRA, YSYEKL. V was trimmed by 3 bases and J by 2 bases, leaving 16 bases between them. CDR3 length equals 16 residues. This PCR relied on a set of 60 Vbeta primers and 13 Jbeta primers. The table came from immunoSEQ multiplex PCR; TCRdb's copy has only in-frame clones and leaves some out. The table counts some 110,000 clones; approximately 6.8% lies in the top ten. As concerns this clone: Antigen specificity is unknown.

The chain is built from TRBV4-1 and TRBJ1-2, with D tentatively TRBD1 (6 bases). The sample consisted of PBMCs. This receptor was taken from a man aged 35 to 55 in good health and CMV-seropositive. CDR3 sequence (DNA): TGCGCCAGCAGCCAGGGGGCCGGACCGGGAAACTATGGCTACACCTTC. Translation gives CASSQGAGPGNYGYTF.